The rows below give T cell receptor beta chains drawn from one sample of a study of a mutant IDH1 vaccine in newly diagnosed glioma. TCRdb's table, derived via immunoSEQ multiplex PCR, lists solely in-frame clones and lacks some. The sample yields about 40,000 clones, 82% seen once. Their antigens remain unidentified. Specimen: PBMCs, collected from a glioma patient whose treatment included an IDH1 peptide vaccine. These receptors originate from a man aged 18 to 29 with glioma. Some clones in this sample may be carry-over from other donors' samples. CDR3s include the opening cysteine and the closing phenylalanine or tryptophan. Fields, in order: J gene, D gene, clone size, CDR3 length, V gene, CDR3 protein, CDR3 DNA. D genes are given only for firm matches. Clone size is stated in some rows and not others, as once, few, many or a class when expanded.

j_gene: TRBJ1-2; d_gene: TRBD1; abundance: NA; len: 15; v_gene: TRBV7-2; CDR3aa: CASSYDRGGGYGYTF; CDR3nt: TGTGCCAGCAGCTATGACAGGGGCGGGGGCTATGGCTACACCTTC
j_gene: TRBJ1-1; d_gene: NA; abundance: NA; len: 14; v_gene: TRBV6-5; CDR3aa: CASRKNRVNTEAFF; CDR3nt: TGTGCCAGCAGGAAAAACAGGGTGAACACTGAAGCTTTCTTT
j_gene: TRBJ1-1; d_gene: NA; abundance: NA; len: 16; v_gene: TRBV5-5; CDR3aa: CASSHSLRGDDTEAFF; CDR3nt: TGTGCCAGCAGCCACTCACTCAGGGGTGATGACACTGAAGCTTTCTTT
j_gene: TRBJ1-2; d_gene: NA; abundance: NA; len: 13; v_gene: TRBV13; CDR3aa: CASSPRINYGYTF; CDR3nt: TGTGCCAGCAGCCCCCGTATCAACTATGGCTACACCTTC
j_gene: TRBJ1-2; d_gene: NA; abundance: NA; len: 15; v_gene: TRBV9; CDR3aa: CASSVEDDLEYGYTF; CDR3nt: TGTGCCAGCAGCGTAGAGGACGACCTCGAATATGGCTACACCTTC
j_gene: TRBJ2-1; d_gene: TRBD2; abundance: NA; len: 17; v_gene: TRBV4-3; CDR3aa: CASSQAEGLGGYNEQFF; CDR3nt: TGCGCCAGCAGCCAAGCCGAGGGACTAGGCGGATACAATGAGCAGTTCTTC
j_gene: TRBJ1-1; d_gene: NA; abundance: few; len: 11; v_gene: TRBV7-9; CDR3aa: CASSLGREAFF; CDR3nt: TGTGCCAGCAGCTTAGGCAGAGAAGCTTTCTTT
j_gene: TRBJ1-5; d_gene: NA; abundance: NA; len: 16; v_gene: TRBV9; CDR3aa: CASSPGIGGSNQPQHF; CDR3nt: TGTGCCAGCAGCCCCGGGATAGGGGGAAGCAATCAGCCCCAGCATTTT
j_gene: TRBJ1-5; d_gene: NA; abundance: NA; len: 13; v_gene: TRBV30; CDR3aa: CAWGRGRDQPQHF; CDR3nt: TGTGCCTGGGGTCGGGGTAGGGATCAGCCCCAGCATTTT
j_gene: TRBJ1-2; d_gene: TRBD1; abundance: NA; len: 16; v_gene: TRBV5-4; CDR3aa: CASSSPGQASGRGYTF; CDR3nt: TGTGCCAGCAGCTCACCGGGACAGGCCTCCGGTCGGGGCTACACCTTC
j_gene: TRBJ1-1; d_gene: NA; abundance: NA; len: 15; v_gene: TRBV4-3; CDR3aa: CASSQDAALNTEAFF; CDR3nt: TGCGCCAGCAGCCAAGATGCAGCCTTGAACACTGAAGCTTTCTTT
j_gene: TRBJ1-2; d_gene: NA; abundance: NA; len: 11; v_gene: TRBV29-1; CDR3aa: CSVEKGLGYTF; CDR3nt: TGCAGCGTTGAAAAGGGTTTAGGCTACACCTTC
j_gene: TRBJ1-1; d_gene: NA; abundance: NA; len: 15; v_gene: TRBV6-5; CDR3aa: CASSYGQGWNTEAFF; CDR3nt: TGTGCCAGCAGTTACGGCCAGGGGTGGAACACTGAAGCTTTCTTT
j_gene: TRBJ2-7; d_gene: TRBD2; abundance: few; len: 15; v_gene: TRBV4-2; CDR3aa: CASSQDGLASSEQYF; CDR3nt: TGTGCCAGCAGCCAAGATGGACTAGCGTCTTCGGAGCAGTACTTC
j_gene: TRBJ1-1; d_gene: NA; abundance: NA; len: 12; v_gene: TRBV29-1; CDR3aa: CSVGTPGTEAFF; CDR3nt: TGCAGCGTGGGAACCCCGGGAACTGAAGCTTTCTTT
j_gene: TRBJ1-2; d_gene: TRBD1; abundance: few; len: 17; v_gene: TRBV19; CDR3aa: CASSTRQGFGLRDGYTF; CDR3nt: TGTGCCAGTAGTACCCGACAGGGCTTCGGTTTGAGGGATGGCTACACCTTC
j_gene: TRBJ2-7; d_gene: NA; abundance: NA; len: 15; v_gene: TRBV5-1; CDR3aa: CASSLDPQGPYEQYF; CDR3nt: TGCGCCAGCAGCTTGGATCCACAGGGTCCCTACGAGCAGTACTTC
j_gene: TRBJ1-2; d_gene: TRBD1; abundance: NA; len: 16; v_gene: TRBV6-5; CDR3aa: CASSYYNGQGEGGYTF; CDR3nt: TGTGCCAGCAGTTACTACAACGGACAGGGTGAAGGTGGCTACACCTTC
j_gene: TRBJ1-2; d_gene: NA; abundance: NA; len: 12; v_gene: TRBV13; CDR3aa: CASSLNPGGYTF; CDR3nt: TGTGCCAGCAGCTTAAATCCCGGCGGCTACACCTTC
j_gene: TRBJ2-5; d_gene: NA; abundance: NA; len: 11; v_gene: TRBV6-5; CDR3aa: CASSYKETQYF; CDR3nt: TGTGCCAGCAGTTATAAAGAGACCCAGTACTTC
j_gene: TRBJ2-7; d_gene: NA; abundance: NA; len: 15; v_gene: TRBV5-6; CDR3aa: CARPSGAAISYEQYF; CDR3nt: TGTGCCAGACCATCCGGGGCTGCTATCTCCTACGAGCAGTACTTC
j_gene: TRBJ2-7; d_gene: NA; abundance: once; len: 13; v_gene: TRBV29-1; CDR3aa: CSAALMGSYEQYF; CDR3nt: TGCAGCGCGGCACTCATGGGGTCCTACGAGCAGTACTTC
j_gene: TRBJ2-1; d_gene: NA; abundance: NA; len: 14; v_gene: TRBV15; CDR3aa: CATSRDIVQNEQFF; CDR3nt: TGTGCCACCAGCAGAGATATAGTCCAGAATGAGCAGTTCTTC